The rows below give T cell receptor beta chains drawn from one sample of a study of cytotoxic CD8 clonotypes in ibrutinib-treated CLL. The assay was immunoSEQ multiplex PCR, and TCRdb's table has in-frame clones only and misses some. The data contain roughly 15,000 clones, 55% to 80% of them singletons. The starting material was PBMCs, obtained before ibrutinib treatment. Receptor source: a human donor with chronic lymphocytic leukemia. Each CDR3 is given with its conserved first and last residue. A D gene is named only where the DNA matches it firmly. The size of a clone is reported for some rows only, either as once, few or many, or as a class for expanded clones.

. . TRBJ2-3 TRBV30 TGTGCCTGGAGTAGACCCGGGTCTCCTAGCACAGATACGCAGTATTTT CAWSRPGSPSTDTQYF
. TRBD2 TRBJ2-3 TRBV10-3 TGTGCCAGTGGAACTAGCGGTGGGGGGGATACGCAGTATTTT CASGTSGGGDTQYF
. . TRBJ2-3 TRBV7-9 TGTGCCAGCAGCTTAGCGGCGCTGAGCACAGATACGCAGTATTTT CASSLAALSTDTQYF
. TRBD1 TRBJ1-4 TRBV7-8 TGTGCCAGCAGCCAGGACAGGGGGCTTGAAAAACTGTTTTTT CASSQDRGLEKLFF
. . TRBJ2-5 TRBV27 TGTGCCAGCAGTTTATCGGGAGGTCCCACAGAGACCCAGTACTTC CASSLSGGPTETQYF
. . TRBJ2-1 TRBV11-2 TGTGCCAGCAGCCGCACTCGCAATGAGCAGTTCTTC CASSRTRNEQFF
. TRBD2 TRBJ2-5 TRBV11-2 TGTGCCAGCAGCTTTAGCATTCAGGGGCTAGCGGGAATGGAGACCCAGTACTTC CASSFSIQGLAGMETQYF
medium-sized . TRBJ2-5 TRBV6-1 TGTGCCAGTCCCTCCCCGGACCAAGAGACCCAGTACTTC CASPSPDQETQYF
. TRBD2 TRBJ2-3 TRBV7-9 TGTGCCAGCATCCCCGCGGGGGCAGATACGCAGTATTTT CASIPAGADTQYF
. . TRBJ2-1 TRBV6-4 TGTGCCAGCAGTGAAAGGACAGCTTGGGGTGAGCAGTTCTTC CASSERTAWGEQFF
. . TRBJ2-1 TRBV5-5 TGTGCCAGCAGCACAAAGGGGTCGTATGAGCAGTTCTTC CASSTKGSYEQFF
medium-sized . TRBJ2-5 TRBV7-2 TGTGCCAGCAGTCCGACCCGGTTGGGGTGGGAGACCCAGTACTTC CASSPTRLGWETQYF
few . TRBJ2-3 TRBV28 TGTGCCAGCAGCGACCCTTTTCCAGGGCGAGGGGGAGATACGCAGTATTTT CASSDPFPGRGGDTQYF
few . TRBJ1-1 TRBV5-1 TGCGCCAGCAGCTCGCGGGTGAACACTGAAGCTTTCTTT CASSSRVNTEAFF
. . TRBJ1-6 TRBV28 TGTGCCAGCAGTTTCGTACTCTATAATTCACCCCTCCACTTT CASSFVLYNSPLHF
. . TRBJ1-5 TRBV6-1 TGTGCCAGCAGTTTCAATGAGGGCTGGCCCCAGCATTTT CASSFNEGWPQHF
. . TRBJ2-6 TRBV5-4 TGTGCCAGCAGCCCCCCACCCGAGCGTGGGGCCAACGTCCTGACTTTC CASSPPPERGANVLTF
. . TRBJ1-6 TRBV6-4 TGTGCCAGCAGTGAAGGAACCTATAATTCACCCCTCCACTTT CASSEGTYNSPLHF
. . TRBJ1-4 TRBV5-4 TGTGCCAGCAGCTTGGGTCTGGGGGTGGCTAATGAAAAACTGTTTTTT CASSLGLGVANEKLFF
. TRBD1 TRBJ1-4 TRBV27 TGTGCCACCCGACAGGGGGCGAGGGAAAAACTGTTTTTT CATRQGAREKLFF
. . TRBJ1-4 TRBV5-1 TGCGCCAGCAGCTTGGACAGTTGGGGTGAAAAACTGTTTTTT CASSLDSWGEKLFF
. . TRBJ1-1 TRBV19 TGTGCCAGTACCGCCTTTCAGGGACGGAACACTGAAGCTTTCTTT CASTAFQGRNTEAFF
. . TRBJ2-1 TRBV28 TGTGCCAGCAGTTTATATAGTCCAGGGGCTTTGACCTACAATGAGCAGTTCTTC CASSLYSPGALTYNEQFF
. . TRBJ2-7 TRBV7-9 TGTGCCAGCAGCTTAGAGGTGACCCGCGAAGAGCAGTACTTC CASSLEVTREEQYF
. . TRBJ2-6 TRBV28 TGTGCCAGCAGTTTATCCGGGCCTTCTGGGGCCAACGTCCTGACTTTC CASSLSGPSGANVLTF
few TRBD2 TRBJ2-6 TRBV7-2 TGTGCCAGCAGCCTCCGGGGGGGTAGCTCTGGGGCCAACGTCCTGACTTTC CASSLRGGSSGANVLTF
. . TRBJ1-6 TRBV6-1 TGTGCCAGCAATAGAGACAGGTTTAATTCACCCCTCCACTTT CASNRDRFNSPLHF
. . TRBJ1-6 TRBV5-1 TGCGCCAGCAGCGCGGACGGCCGATCCAATTCACCCCTCCACTTT CASSADGRSNSPLHF
few TRBD1 TRBJ1-2 TRBV11-2 TGTGCCAGCAGCCTTTGGACAGGCCTGCAGGATGGCTACACCTTC CASSLWTGLQDGYTF
. . TRBJ1-2 TRBV6-1 TGTGCCAGCAGCATGCGGGAAACCGGCTACACCTTC CASSMRETGYTF
. . TRBJ2-1 TRBV19 TGTGCCAGTAGTCTCACAGTAGCTGGTGAGCAGTTCTTC CASSLTVAGEQFF
. . TRBJ1-1 TRBV7-8 TGTGCCAGCAGCTTAATAGGACTGAACACTGAAGCTTTCTTT CASSLIGLNTEAFF
few . TRBJ1-3 TRBV5-1 TGCGCCAGCAGCGTACAGGAGGGAAACACCATATATTTT CASSVQEGNTIYF
few TRBD1 TRBJ2-2 TRBV10-2 TGCGCCAGCACAACAGGGGTCCTGACCACCGGGGAGCTGTTTTTT CASTTGVLTTGELFF
. . TRBJ1-2 TRBV28 TGTGCCAGCAGTTTAGGCAGGGTAGACTATGGCTACACCTTC CASSLGRVDYGYTF
. . TRBJ2-3 TRBV5-1 TGCGCCAGCAGCTTGGGGTCTGGAGGAGATACGCAGTATTTT CASSLGSGGDTQYF
. . TRBJ2-2 TRBV9 TGTGCCAGCAGCGACACGCCAATGAACACCGGGGAGCTGTTTTTT CASSDTPMNTGELFF
. TRBD1 TRBJ2-5 TRBV6-1 TGTGCCAGCAGTGAAACGCGAACAGGGGCAGAGACCCAGTACTTC CASSETRTGAETQYF
once . TRBJ1-6 TRBV27 TGTGCCAGCAGTCTCAACTCCTATAATTCACCCCTCCACTTT CASSLNSYNSPLHF
. . TRBJ1-2 TRBV29-1 TGCAGCGTTGAGGGGGCAGCTCGGGGCTATGGCTACACCTTC CSVEGAARGYGYTF
once TRBD1 TRBJ1-5 TRBV28 TGTGCCAGCAGTCCCCCCCGACAGGGACACGTCTTTGAGCCCCAGCATTTT CASSPPRQGHVFEPQHF
. . TRBJ1-1 TRBV6-5 TGTGCCAGCAGTACCCCCCGGTGGAACACTGAAGCTTTCTTT CASSTPRWNTEAFF
. . TRBJ1-3 TRBV28 TGTGCCAGCAGTTTGCCAGGGCCCTCTGGAAACACCATATATTTT CASSLPGPSGNTIYF
. . TRBJ1-2 TRBV6-1 TGTGCCAGCAGTGGTTCAGGGAACTATGGCTACACCTTC CASSGSGNYGYTF
. . TRBJ1-4 TRBV5-1 TGCGCCAGCAGCTTGGGCCAATCAACTAATGAAAAACTGTTTTTT CASSLGQSTNEKLFF
medium-sized . TRBJ1-2 TRBV14 TGTGCCAGCAGCTATGGTAGTAACTATGGCTACACCTTC CASSYGSNYGYTF
few TRBD2 TRBJ2-4 TRBV5-1 TGCGCCAGCAGCCTGAATCTAGCGGGAGGGAAAAACATTCAGTACTTC CASSLNLAGGKNIQYF
. . TRBJ2-7 TRBV15 TGTGCCACCAGCAGAGATCCAGCCGCGTACGAGCAGTACTTC CATSRDPAAYEQYF
. TRBD1 TRBJ1-3 TRBV7-8 TGTGCCAGCAGCCTCCGGACAGGCGACATCTCTGGAAACACCATATATTTT CASSLRTGDISGNTIYF
. TRBD2 TRBJ2-1 TRBV7-9 TGTGCCAGCAGCTTAATGGAGGGAGGGCCAAGCAATGAGCAGTTCTTC CASSLMEGGPSNEQFF
few . TRBJ1-5 TRBV19 TGTGCCAGTAGTATTTTAGGCGGTAGCAATCAGCCCCAGCATTTT CASSILGGSNQPQHF
. TRBD1 TRBJ1-2 TRBV28 TGTGCCAGCAGTTTATGGCTACAGGGGGCGGACGGCTACACCTTC CASSLWLQGADGYTF
. . TRBJ2-2 TRBV5-1 TGCGCCAGCAGCTTGGTACTAGCCCGCCACACCGGGGAGCTGTTTTTT CASSLVLARHTGELFF
. TRBD1 TRBJ1-1 TRBV4-1 TGCGCCAGCAGCCAAGTGGGACAGGGTTGGACTGAAGCTTTCTTT CASSQVGQGWTEAFF
once TRBD1 TRBJ2-5 TRBV18 TGTGCCAGCTCAACCTATGACAGGGTCGAGACCCAGTACTTC CASSTYDRVETQYF
. . TRBJ1-2 TRBV6-6 TGTGCCAGCGGCATTTTCACAGGGTACTACACCTTC CASGIFTGYYTF
. . TRBJ1-2 TRBV21-1 TGTGCCAGCAGCAAGGATTACTATGGCTACACCTTC CASSKDYYGYTF
. . TRBJ2-1 TRBV27 . CASSFVLVSNEQFF
. . TRBJ1-1 TRBV19 TGTGCCACTCCAAAGGGGTTTGATGAAGCTTTCTTT CATPKGFDEAFF